This TCR beta chain emerged from a study of graft-versus-host responses after intestinal transplantation. Here immunoSEQ multiplex PCR was the method, and the copy in TCRdb shows in-frame clones only, minus some. The table records approximately 90,000 clones, approximately 90% of them present only once. Germline V gene sequence: CDR1 SEHNR, CDR2 FQNEAQ (reference sequence). Trimming removed 7 bases from V and 10 bases from J, with 19 bases in between. CDR3 length: 13 amino acids. Comment on this clone: Antigen specificity is unknown.

The sample here was unstimulated CD8+ T cells sorted from spleen or lymph node cells, taken before intestinal transplant. V and J are TRBV7-9 and TRBJ1-1; TRBD1 is a possible D gene (5 bases). The TCR comes from a human donor who received an intestinal transplant. In nucleotides, the CDR3 is TGTGCCAGCACCTTTCAGGGATTTCGAAGAGCTTTCTTT. Translation: CASTFQGFRRAFF.